This T cell receptor (beta chain) stems from a study of beta chain features in type 1 diabetes. Study observations and caveats: Within the patient group, naive, central memory and Treg TCRB repertoires appeared more similar to each other than within healthy donors. A definitive answer on HLA type influencing TCRB rearrangement was not reached here. All four CD4+ subsets of Type 1 diabetes patients contained TCRB CDR3s that were moderately but significantly shorter.

Expressed TCRB transcripts got sequenced, as all isolated RNA was reverse transcribed. An average of around 3.4 million reads was obtained for naive, central memory and regulatory T cell samples. The assay was immunoSEQ multiplex PCR, and TCRdb's table has in-frame clones only and misses some. The sample lists 160,000 or so clones; about 8.3% were seen once. This clone was observed a handful of times. Its matching antigen is unknown. V lost 2 bases and J lost 2, with 10 bases in between. Germline CDR1 and CDR2: KGHSH and LQKENI. The CDR3 has 15 amino acids. Sequenced: central memory CD4+ T cells from blood. V usage is TRBV18 and J usage is TRBJ1-5; D may be TRBD1 (6 bases). The clonotype comes from a woman younger than 30 with type 1 diabetes. CDR3 bases: TGTGCCAGCTCACCAATGGGGGCAGGCAATCAGCCCCAGCATTTT. As protein: CASSPMGAGNQPQHF.